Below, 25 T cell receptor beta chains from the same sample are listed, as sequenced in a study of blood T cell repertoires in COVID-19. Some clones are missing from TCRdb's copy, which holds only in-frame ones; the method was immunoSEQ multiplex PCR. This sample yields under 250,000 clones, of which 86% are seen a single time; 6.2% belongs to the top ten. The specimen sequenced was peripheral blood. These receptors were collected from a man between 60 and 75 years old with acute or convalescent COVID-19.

Here the CDR3 reads CASSQGPNTEAFF. CDR3 DNA: TGTGCCAGTAGTCAGGGCCCGAACACTGAAGCTTTCTTT. The V gene is TRBV19, the J gene TRBJ1-1; TRBD1 might be the D (5 bases). CDR3 length: 13 amino acids. The V gene's germline CDR1 is LNHDA and CDR2 SQIVND (reference sequence). The V and J ends lost 5 bases and 1 base respectively, with 8 bases between them.

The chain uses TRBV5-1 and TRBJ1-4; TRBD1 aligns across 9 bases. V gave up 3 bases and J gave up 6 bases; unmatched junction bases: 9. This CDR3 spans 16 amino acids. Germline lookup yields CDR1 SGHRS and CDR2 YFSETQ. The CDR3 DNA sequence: TGCGCCAGCAGCTCGCGACCGGGACAGGGTGATGAAAAACTGTTTTTT. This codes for CASSSRPGQGDEKLFF.

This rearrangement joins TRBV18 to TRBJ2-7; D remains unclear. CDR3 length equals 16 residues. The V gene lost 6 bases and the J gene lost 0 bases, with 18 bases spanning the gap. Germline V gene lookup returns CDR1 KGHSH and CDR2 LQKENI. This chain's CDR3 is CASSAIFSRGSYEQYF. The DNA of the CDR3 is TGTGCCAGCTCGGCCATCTTTAGCAGAGGCTCCTACGAGCAGTACTTC.

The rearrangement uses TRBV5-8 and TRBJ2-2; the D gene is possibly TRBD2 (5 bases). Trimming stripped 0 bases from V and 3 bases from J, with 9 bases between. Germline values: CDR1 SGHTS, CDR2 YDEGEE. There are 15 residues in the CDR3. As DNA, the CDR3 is TGTGCCAGCAGCTTGGAGCTGGGAGACACCGGGGAGCTGTTTTTT. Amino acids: CASSLELGDTGELFF. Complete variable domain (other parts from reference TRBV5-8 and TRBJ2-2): EAGVTQSPTHLIKTRGQQATLRCSPISGHTSVYWYQQALGLGLQFLLWYDEGEERNRGNFPPRFSGRQFPNYSSELNVNALELEDSALYLCASSLELGDTGELFFGEGSRLTVL.

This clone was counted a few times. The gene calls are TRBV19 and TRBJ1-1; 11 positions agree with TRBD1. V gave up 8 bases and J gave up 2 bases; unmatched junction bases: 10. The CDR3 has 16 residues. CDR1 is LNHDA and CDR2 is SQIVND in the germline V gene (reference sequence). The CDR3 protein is CASAGQGAALNTEAFF. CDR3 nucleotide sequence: TGTGCCAGTGCAGGACAGGGGGCGGCCTTAAACACTGAAGCTTTCTTT.

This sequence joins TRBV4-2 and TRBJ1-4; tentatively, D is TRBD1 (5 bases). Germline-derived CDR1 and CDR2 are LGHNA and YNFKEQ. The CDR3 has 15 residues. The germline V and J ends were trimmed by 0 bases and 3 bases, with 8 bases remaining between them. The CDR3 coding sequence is TGTGCCAGCAGCCAAGAGGAGGGGTCTAATGAAAAACTGTTTTTT. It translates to CASSQEEGSNEKLFF.

The CDR3 spells CASSPEQGAYTEAFF. The CDR3 bases are TGTGCCAGCAGCCCGGAACAGGGGGCGTATACTGAAGCTTTCTTT. V usage is TRBV9 and J usage is TRBJ1-1; 9 positions match TRBD1. There are 15 residues in the CDR3. V was pared by 4 bases and J by 5 bases, with 9 bases of the junction left unmatched. CDR1 SGDLS and CDR2 YYNGEE come from the germline V gene.

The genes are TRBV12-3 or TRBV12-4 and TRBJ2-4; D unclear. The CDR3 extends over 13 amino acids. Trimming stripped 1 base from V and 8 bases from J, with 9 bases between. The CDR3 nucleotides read TGTGCCAGCAGTTTAGATCGGTATCACATTCAGTACTTC. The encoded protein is CASSLDRYHIQYF.

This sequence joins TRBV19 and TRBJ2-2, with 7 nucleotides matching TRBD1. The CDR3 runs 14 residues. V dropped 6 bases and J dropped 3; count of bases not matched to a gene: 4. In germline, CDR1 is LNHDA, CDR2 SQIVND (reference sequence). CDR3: CASRHRGDTGELFF. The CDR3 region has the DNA TGTGCCAGTAGGCACAGGGGCGACACCGGGGAGCTGTTTTTT.

As DNA, the CDR3 is TGTGCCACCAGCAGACGGCGGTCCTACAACGGGGATACGCAGTATTTT. Its translation: CATSRRRSYNGDTQYF. The rearrangement uses TRBV15 and TRBJ2-3; no reliable D call. Germline CDR1 reads LNHNV; CDR2 reads YYDKDF (reference sequence). The CDR3 covers 16 residues. V was trimmed by 2 bases and J by 6 bases, leaving 18 bases between them.

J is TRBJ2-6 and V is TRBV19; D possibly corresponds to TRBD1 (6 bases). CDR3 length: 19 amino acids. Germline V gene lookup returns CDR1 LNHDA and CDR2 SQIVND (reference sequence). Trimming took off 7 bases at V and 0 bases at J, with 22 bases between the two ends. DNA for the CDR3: TGTGCCAGTACCTCATTCCGGACAGTTCCAATCTCTGGGGCCAACGTCCTGACTTTC. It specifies CASTSFRTVPISGANVLTF.

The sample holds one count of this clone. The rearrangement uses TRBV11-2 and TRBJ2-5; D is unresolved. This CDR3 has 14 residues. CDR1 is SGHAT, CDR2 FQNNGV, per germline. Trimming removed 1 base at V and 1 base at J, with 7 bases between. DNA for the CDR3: TGTGCCAGCAGCTTAGTACTTACCCAAGAGACCCAGTACTTC. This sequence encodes CASSLVLTQETQYF. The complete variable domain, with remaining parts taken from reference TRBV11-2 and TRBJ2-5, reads EAGVAQSPRYKIIEKRQSVAFWCNPISGHATLYWYQQILGQGPKLLIQFQNNGVVDDSQLPKDRFSAERLKGVDSTLKIQPAKLEDSAVYLCASSLVLTQETQYFGPGTRLLVL.

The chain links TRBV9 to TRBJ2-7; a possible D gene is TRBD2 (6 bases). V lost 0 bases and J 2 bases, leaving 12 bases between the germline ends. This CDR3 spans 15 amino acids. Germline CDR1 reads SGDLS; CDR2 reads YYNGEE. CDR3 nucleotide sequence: TGTGCCAGCAGCGTAGGAGTTAGCGGCGCCTACGAGCAGTACTTC. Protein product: CASSVGVSGAYEQYF.

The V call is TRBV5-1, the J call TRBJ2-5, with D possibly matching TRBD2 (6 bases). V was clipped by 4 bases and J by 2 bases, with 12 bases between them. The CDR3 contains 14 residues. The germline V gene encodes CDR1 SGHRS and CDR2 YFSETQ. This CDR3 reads CASSGSGGQETQYF. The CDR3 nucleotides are TGCGCCAGCAGCGGGAGTGGGGGGCAAGAGACCCAGTACTTC.

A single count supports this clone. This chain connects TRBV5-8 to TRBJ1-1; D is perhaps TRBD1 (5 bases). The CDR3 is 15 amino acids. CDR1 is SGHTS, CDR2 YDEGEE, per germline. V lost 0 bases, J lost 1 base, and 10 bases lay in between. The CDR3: CASSLGGRANTEAFF. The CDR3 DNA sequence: TGTGCCAGCAGCTTGGGGGGCAGGGCGAACACTGAAGCTTTCTTT. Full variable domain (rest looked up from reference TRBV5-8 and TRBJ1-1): EAGVTQSPTHLIKTRGQQATLRCSPISGHTSVYWYQQALGLGLQFLLWYDEGEERNRGNFPPRFSGRQFPNYSSELNVNALELEDSALYLCASSLGGRANTEAFFGQGTRLTVV.

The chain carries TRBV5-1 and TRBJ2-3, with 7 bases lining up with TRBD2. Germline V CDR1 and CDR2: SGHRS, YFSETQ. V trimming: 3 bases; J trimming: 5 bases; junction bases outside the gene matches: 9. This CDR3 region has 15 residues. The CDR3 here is CASSSAGGGRDTQYF. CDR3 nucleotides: TGCGCCAGCAGCTCCGCCGGCGGGGGACGAGATACGCAGTATTTT. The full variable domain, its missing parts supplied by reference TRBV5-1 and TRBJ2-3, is KAGVTQTPRYLIKTRGQQVTLSCSPISGHRSVSWYQQTPGQGLQFLFEYFSETQRNKGNFPGRFSGRQFSNSRSEMNVSTLELGDSALYLCASSSAGGGRDTQYFGPGTRLTVL.

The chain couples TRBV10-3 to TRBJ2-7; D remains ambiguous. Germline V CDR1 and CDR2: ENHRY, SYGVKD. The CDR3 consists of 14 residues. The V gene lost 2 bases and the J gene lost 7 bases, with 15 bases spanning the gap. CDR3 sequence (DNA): TGTGCCATCAGTGAGGCGGCAGTTCGTGGGGAGCAGTACTTC. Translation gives CAISEAAVRGEQYF.

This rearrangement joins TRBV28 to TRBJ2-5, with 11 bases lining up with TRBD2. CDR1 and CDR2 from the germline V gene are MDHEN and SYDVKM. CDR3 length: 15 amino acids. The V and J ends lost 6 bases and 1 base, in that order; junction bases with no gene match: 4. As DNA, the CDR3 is TGTGCCAGCAGACAGACTAGCGGGACCCAAGAGACCCAGTACTTC. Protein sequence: CASRQTSGTQETQYF.

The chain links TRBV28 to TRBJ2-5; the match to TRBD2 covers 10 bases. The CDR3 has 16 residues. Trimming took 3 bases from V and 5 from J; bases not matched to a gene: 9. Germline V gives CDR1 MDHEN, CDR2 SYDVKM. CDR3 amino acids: CASSLLAGGLDETQYF. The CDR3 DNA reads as TGTGCCAGCAGTTTGTTAGCGGGAGGTTTGGACGAGACCCAGTACTTC.

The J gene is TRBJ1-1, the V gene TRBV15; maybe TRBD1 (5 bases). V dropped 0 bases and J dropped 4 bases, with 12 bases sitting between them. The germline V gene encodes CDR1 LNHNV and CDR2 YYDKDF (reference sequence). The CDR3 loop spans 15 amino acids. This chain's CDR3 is CATSRDRRAGTEAFF. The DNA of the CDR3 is TGTGCCACCAGCAGAGATCGCAGGGCTGGCACTGAAGCTTTCTTT.

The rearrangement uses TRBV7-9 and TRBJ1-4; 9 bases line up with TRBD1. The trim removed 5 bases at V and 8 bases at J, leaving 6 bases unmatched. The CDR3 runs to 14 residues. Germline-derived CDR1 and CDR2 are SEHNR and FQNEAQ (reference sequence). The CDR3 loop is CASSPLQGAEKLFF. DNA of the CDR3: TGTGCCAGCAGCCCTTTACAGGGGGCGGAAAAACTGTTTTTT.

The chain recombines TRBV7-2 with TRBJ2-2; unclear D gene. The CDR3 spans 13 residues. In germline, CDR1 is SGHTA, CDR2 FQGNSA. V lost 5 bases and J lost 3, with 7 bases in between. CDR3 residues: CASSPLDTGELFF. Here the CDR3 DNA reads TGTGCCAGCAGCCCTCTAGACACCGGGGAGCTGTTTTTT. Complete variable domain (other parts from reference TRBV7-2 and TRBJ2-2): GAGVSQSPSNKVTEKGKDVELRCDPISGHTALYWYRQSLGQGLEFLIYFQGNSAPDKSGLPSDRFSAERTGGSVSTLTIQRTQQEDSAVYLCASSPLDTGELFFGEGSRLTVL.

This CDR3 reads CASSFRGTGRNTIYF. The CDR3 DNA sequence: TGTGCCAGCAGCTTCCGGGGGACGGGGCGAAACACCATATATTTT. The V and J genes are TRBV9 and TRBJ1-3; D might be TRBD1 (5 bases). CDR3 length equals 15 residues. With 4 bases removed from V and 5 bases from J, the gap between germline ends came to 16 bases. The germline V gene encodes CDR1 SGDLS and CDR2 YYNGEE.

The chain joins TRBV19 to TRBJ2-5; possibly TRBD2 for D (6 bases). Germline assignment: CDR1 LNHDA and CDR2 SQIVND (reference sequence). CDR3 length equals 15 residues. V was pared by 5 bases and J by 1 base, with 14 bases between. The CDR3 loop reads CASSWGEISQETQYF. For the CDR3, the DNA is TGTGCCAGTAGTTGGGGGGAGATCTCCCAAGAGACCCAGTACTTC. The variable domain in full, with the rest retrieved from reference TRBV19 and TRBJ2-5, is DGGITQSPKYLFRKEGQNVTLSCEQNLNHDAMYWYRQDPGQGLRLIYYSQIVNDFQKGDIAEGYSVSREKKESFPLTVTSAQKNPTAFYLCASSWGEISQETQYFGPGTRLLVL.

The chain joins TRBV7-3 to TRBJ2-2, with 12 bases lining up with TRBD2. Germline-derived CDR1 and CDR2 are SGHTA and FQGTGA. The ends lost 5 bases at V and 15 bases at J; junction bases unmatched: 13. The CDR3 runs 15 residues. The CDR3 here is CASSPPGLAGSGLFF. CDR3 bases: TGTGCCAGCAGCCCACCGGGACTAGCGGGTTCCGGGTTGTTTTTT. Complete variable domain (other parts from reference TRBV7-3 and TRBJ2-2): GAGVSQTPSNKVTEKGKYVELRCDPISGHTALYWYRQSLGQGPEFLIYFQGTGAADDSGLPNDRFFAVRPEGSVSTLKIQRTERGDSAVYLCASSPPGLAGSGLFFGEGSRLTVL.